This TCR beta chain was found in a study of blood T cell repertoires in COVID-19. About the research overall: The analysed material was cDNA or gDNA that came from T cells, B-cell-depleted T cells, or PBMCs.

Per the original data handling: Estimation of nucleated cell counts relied on the amplification of reference gene primers. The method was immunoSEQ multiplex PCR; TCRdb's version includes in-frame clones alone and lacks a portion of them. V and J calls plus clone size are reproduced from that table; the DNA served to infer D and trimming. Among some 21,000 clones, roughly 75% were seen once, and the ten largest hold roughly 13%. This TCR was sampled from a man aged 55 to 70 with active COVID-19. The specimen was peripheral blood.

The CDR3 sequence: CSVEDRLAGFPDTQYF. In DNA, the CDR3 is TGCAGCGTTGAAGATCGGCTAGCGGGCTTCCCAGATACGCAGTATTTT. The chain joins TRBV29-1 to TRBJ2-3, with 8 positions matching TRBD2. Germline trimming cut 0 bases from V and 4 bases from J; bases unmatched to any gene: 9. CDR1 and CDR2 (germline): SQVTM, ANQGSEA. CDR3 size: 16 residues.